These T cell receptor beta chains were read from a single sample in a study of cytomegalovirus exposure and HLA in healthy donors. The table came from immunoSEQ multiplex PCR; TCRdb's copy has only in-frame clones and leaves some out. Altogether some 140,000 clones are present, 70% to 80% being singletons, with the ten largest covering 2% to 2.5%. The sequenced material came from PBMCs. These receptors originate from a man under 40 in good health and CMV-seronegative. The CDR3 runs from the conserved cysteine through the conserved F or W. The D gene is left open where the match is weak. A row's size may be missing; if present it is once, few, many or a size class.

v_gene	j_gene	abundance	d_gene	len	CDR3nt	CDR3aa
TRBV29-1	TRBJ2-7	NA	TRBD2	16	TGCAGCGTCGACCGAGCTAGCGGGAGGGTGCCGGGAGAGCAGTACTTC	CSVDRASGRVPGEQYF
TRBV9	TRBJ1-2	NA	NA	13	TGTGCCAGCAGCGTAGCGGGGGAGGGCAGCTACACCTTC	CASSVAGEGSYTF
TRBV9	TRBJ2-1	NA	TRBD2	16	TGTGCCAGCAGCGTCCTTCTAGCGGGACAGTACAATGAGCAGTTCTTC	CASSVLLAGQYNEQFF
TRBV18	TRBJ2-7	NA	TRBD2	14	TGTGCCAGCTCACCCGGGACTAGCGGCTACGAGCAGTACTTC	CASSPGTSGYEQYF
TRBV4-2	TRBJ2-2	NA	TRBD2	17	TGTGCCAGCAGCCAAGAACCTAGCGGGAGAGTAACCGGGGAGCTGTTTTTT	CASSQEPSGRVTGELFF
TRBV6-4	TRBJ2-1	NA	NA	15	TGTGCCAGCGGGTCCCTCCGGAGACAGGCCAATGAGCAGTTCTTC	CASGSLRRQANEQFF
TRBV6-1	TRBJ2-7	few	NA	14	TGTGCCAGCACAAAGGGGGGGCAAACCTACGAGCAGTACTTC	CASTKGGQTYEQYF
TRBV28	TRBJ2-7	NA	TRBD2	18	TGTGCCAGCAGACCTCATTGGGGACTAGCGGGCTCGTCCTACGAGCAGTACTTC	CASRPHWGLAGSSYEQYF
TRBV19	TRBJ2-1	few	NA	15	TGTGCCAGCCGTTCGGACGGGAGCTCCTACAATGAGCAGTTCTTC	CASRSDGSSYNEQFF
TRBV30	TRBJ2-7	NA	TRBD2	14	TGTGCCTGGCCTACACTAGCGGGAGGACGCGAGCAGTACTTC	CAWPTLAGGREQYF
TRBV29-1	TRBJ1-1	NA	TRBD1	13	TGCAGCGTTACGGGACAGGGTAACACTGAAGCTTTCTTT	CSVTGQGNTEAFF
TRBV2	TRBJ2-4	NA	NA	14	TGTGCCAGCAGCTCCCGTCTAGCCAAAAACATTCAGTACTTC	CASSSRLAKNIQYF
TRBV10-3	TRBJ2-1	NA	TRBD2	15	TGTGCCATCAGTGATGGAGTAGCGGGAGTCAATGAGCAGTTCTTC	CAISDGVAGVNEQFF
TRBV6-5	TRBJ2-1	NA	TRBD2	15	TGTGCCAGCAGGAGGGGACTATGGGGCTACAATGAGCAGTTCTTC	CASRRGLWGYNEQFF
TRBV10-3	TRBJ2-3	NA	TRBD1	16	TGTGCCATCAGTGCCCGGGACAGTTATAGCACAGATACGCAGTATTTT	CAISARDSYSTDTQYF
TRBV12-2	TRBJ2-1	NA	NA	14	TGTGCAAGTCGCCACAAGATTAGCTCCAATGAGCAGTTCTTC	CASRHKISSNEQFF
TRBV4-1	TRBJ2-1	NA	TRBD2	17	TGCGCCAGCAGCCAAGAAGCGGCTAGCGGGAGGGGGGGTGAGCAGTTCTTC	CASSQEAASGRGGEQFF
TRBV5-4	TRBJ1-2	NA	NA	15	TGTGCCAGCAGCTTGGTAGAGGGTCAAAACTATGGCTACACCTTC	CASSLVEGQNYGYTF
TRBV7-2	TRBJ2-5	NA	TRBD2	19	TGTGCCAGCAGCTTAAGTCCGTCTAGCGGGAGGGCCCGTGCGGAGACCCAGTACTTC	CASSLSPSSGRARAETQYF
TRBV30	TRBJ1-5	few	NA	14	TGTGCCTGGAGCCCTAGTTCATTTGGCCAGCCCCAGCATTTT	CAWSPSSFGQPQHF
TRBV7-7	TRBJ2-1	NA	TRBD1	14	TGTGCTAGCAGCCTCGGACAGGGCGGGGACTCGCAGTTCTTC	CASSLGQGGDSQFF
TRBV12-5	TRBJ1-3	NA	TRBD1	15	TGTGCTAGTGGTTTTCTGACAGGGGTAGGAAACACCATATATTTT	CASGFLTGVGNTIYF
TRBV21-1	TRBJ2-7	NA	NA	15	TGTGCCAGCAGCCTTAGCCCAGAACGGGGATACGAGCAGTACTTC	CASSLSPERGYEQYF
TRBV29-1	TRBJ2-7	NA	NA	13	TGCAGTGCGCTACTCAGGGATCAATACGAGCAGTACTTC	CSALLRDQYEQYF
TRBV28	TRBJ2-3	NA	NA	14	TGTGCCAGCAGCCCAGTGACAGGTGGAGATACGCAGTATTTT	CASSPVTGGDTQYF